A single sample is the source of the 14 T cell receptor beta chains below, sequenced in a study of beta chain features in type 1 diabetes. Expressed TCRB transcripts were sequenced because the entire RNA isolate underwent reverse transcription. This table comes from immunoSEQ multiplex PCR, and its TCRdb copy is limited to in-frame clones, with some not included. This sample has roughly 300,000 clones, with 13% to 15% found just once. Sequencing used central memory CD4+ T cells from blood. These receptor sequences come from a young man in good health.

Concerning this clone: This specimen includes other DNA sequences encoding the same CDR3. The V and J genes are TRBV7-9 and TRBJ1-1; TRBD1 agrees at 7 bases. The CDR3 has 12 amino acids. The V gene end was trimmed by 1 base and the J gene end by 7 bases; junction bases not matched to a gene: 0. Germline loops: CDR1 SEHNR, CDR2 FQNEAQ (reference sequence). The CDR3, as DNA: TGTGCCAGCAGCTTAGGACAGGGTGAAGCTTTCTTT. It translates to CASSLGQGEAFF.

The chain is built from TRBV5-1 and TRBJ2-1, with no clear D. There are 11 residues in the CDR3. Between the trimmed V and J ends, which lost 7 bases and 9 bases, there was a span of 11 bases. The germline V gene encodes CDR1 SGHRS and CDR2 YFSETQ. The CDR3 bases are TGCGCCAGCCGCCGGACCGTTGAGCAGTTCTTC. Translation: CASRRTVEQFF. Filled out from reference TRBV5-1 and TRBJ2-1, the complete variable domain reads KAGVTQTPRYLIKTRGQQVTLSCSPISGHRSVSWYQQTPGQGLQFLFEYFSETQRNKGNFPGRFSGRQFSNSRSEMNVSTLELGDSALYLCASRRTVEQFFGPGTRLTVL.

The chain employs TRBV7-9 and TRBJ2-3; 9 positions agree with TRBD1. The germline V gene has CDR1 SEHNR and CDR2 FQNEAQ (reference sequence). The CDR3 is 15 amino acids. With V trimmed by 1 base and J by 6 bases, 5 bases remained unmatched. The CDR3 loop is CASSLDRGRADTQYF. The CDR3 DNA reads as TGTGCCAGCAGCTTAGACAGGGGGCGAGCGGATACGCAGTATTTT. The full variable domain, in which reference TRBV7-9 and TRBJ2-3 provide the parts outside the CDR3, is DTGVSQNPRHKITKRGQNVTFRCDPISEHNRLYWYRQTLGQGPEFLTYFQNEAQLEKSRLLSDRFSAERPKGSFSTLEIQRTEQGDSAMYLCASSLDRGRADTQYFGPGTRLTVL.

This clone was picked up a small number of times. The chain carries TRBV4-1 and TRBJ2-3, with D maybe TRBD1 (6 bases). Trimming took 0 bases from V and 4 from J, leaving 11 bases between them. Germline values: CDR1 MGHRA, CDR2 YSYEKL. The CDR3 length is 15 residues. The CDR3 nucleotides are TGCGCCAGCAGCCAAGATCACGCAGGGGCAGATACGCAGTATTTT. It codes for CASSQDHAGADTQYF.

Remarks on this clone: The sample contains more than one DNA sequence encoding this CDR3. CDR3 nucleotide sequence: TGTGCCAGCAGTTCCGACGTGGGAGAAGCTTTCTTT. Encoded protein: CASSSDVGEAFF. V gene TRBV6-5 combines with J gene TRBJ1-1; D is undetermined. This CDR3 is 12 amino acids long. Deletions cut 4 bases from V and 8 bases from J, with 11 bases between. Germline lookup yields CDR1 MNHEY and CDR2 SVGAGI.

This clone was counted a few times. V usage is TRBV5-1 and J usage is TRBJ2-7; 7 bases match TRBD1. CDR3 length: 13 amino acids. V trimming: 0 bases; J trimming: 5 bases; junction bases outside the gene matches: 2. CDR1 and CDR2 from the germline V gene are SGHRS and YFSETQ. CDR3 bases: TGCGCCAGCAGCTTGGGAGGGGGCGACGAGCAGTACTTC. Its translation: CASSLGGGDEQYF.

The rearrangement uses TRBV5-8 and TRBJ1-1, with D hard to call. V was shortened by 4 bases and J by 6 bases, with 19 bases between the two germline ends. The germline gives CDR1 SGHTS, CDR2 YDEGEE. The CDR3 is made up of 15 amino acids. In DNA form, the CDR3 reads TGTGCCAGCAGCACGGCGACTTGGGAAATGGCTGAAGCTTTCTTT. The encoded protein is CASSTATWEMAEAFF.

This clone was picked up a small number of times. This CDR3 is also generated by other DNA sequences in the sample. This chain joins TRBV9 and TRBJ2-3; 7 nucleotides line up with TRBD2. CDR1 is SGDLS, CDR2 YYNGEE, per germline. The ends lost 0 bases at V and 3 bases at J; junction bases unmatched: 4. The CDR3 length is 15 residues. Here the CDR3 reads CASSVAGGRTDTQYF. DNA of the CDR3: TGTGCCAGCAGCGTAGCGGGGGGACGGACAGATACGCAGTATTTT.

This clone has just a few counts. This chain's CDR3 is CAIKTRTNLNTEAFF. The CDR3 DNA is TGTGCCATCAAAACACGGACAAACCTGAACACTGAAGCTTTCTTT. This chain joins TRBV10-3 and TRBJ1-1, with D maybe TRBD1 (5 bases). The CDR3 contains 15 residues. V lost 7 bases, J lost 0 bases, and 15 bases lay in between. From germline, CDR1 is ENHRY and CDR2 SYGVKD.

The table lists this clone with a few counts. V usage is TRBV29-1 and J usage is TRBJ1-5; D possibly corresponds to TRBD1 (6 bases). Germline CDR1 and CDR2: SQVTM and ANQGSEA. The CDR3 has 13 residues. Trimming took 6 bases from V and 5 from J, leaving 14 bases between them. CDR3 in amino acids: CSVATGGDQPQHF. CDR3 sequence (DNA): TGCAGCGTAGCGACAGGAGGGGATCAGCCCCAGCATTTT.

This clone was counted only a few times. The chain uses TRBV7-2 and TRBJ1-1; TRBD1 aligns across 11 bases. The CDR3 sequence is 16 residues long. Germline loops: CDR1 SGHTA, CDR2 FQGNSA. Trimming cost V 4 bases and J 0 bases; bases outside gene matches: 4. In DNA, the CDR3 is TGTGCCAGCAGCTCCGGACAGGGGGCGATGAACACTGAAGCTTTCTTT. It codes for CASSSGQGAMNTEAFF.

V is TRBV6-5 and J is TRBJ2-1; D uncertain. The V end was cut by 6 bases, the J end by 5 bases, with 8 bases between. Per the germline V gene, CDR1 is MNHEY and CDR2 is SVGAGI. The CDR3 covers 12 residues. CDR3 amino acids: CASRISNNEQFF. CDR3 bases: TGTGCCAGCAGAATTTCGAACAATGAGCAGTTCTTC.

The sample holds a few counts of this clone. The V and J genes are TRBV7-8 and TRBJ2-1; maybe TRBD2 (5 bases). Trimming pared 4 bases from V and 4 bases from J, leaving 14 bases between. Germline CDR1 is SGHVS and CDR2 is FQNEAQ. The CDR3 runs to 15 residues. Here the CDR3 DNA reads TGTGCCAGCAGCTCACCAGCGGCTCGGTACAATGAGCAGTTCTTC. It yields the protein CASSSPAARYNEQFF.

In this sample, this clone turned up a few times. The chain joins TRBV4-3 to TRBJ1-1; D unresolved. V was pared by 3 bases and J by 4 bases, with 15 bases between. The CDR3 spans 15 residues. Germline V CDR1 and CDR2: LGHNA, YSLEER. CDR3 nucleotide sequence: TGCGCCAGCAGCCATCCGGCGGTAGTGGGCACTGAAGCTTTCTTT. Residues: CASSHPAVVGTEAFF.